These T cell receptor beta chains were read from a single sample in a study of patients and donors after allogeneic stem cell transplantation. TCRdb reprocessed the RT-PCR reads via MiXCR and lists one record per CDR3 protein. This sample has approximately 90,000 distinct CDR3 sequences, with roughly 5.2% found just once. Material for sequencing was blood, either unsorted or a sorted T cell fraction (not recorded which). The receptor set was obtained from a human donor who was either an allogeneic HSCT recipient or a stem cell or donor lymphocyte infusion donor (not recorded which). It is not recorded whose cells these are; they may come from a transplant donor. The CDR3 runs from the conserved cysteine through the conserved F or W. The D gene is left open where the match is weak. Size values are once, few and many counts, or a class for expanded clones, and some rows have none.

size,V,J,D,DNA,CDR3
many,TRBV7-9,TRBJ1-2,-,TGTGCCAGCAGCCCCGCCGGGGCGTTCACTGGCTACACCTTC,CASSPAGAFTGYTF
many,TRBV6-1,TRBJ2-1,-,TGTGCCAGCACCTCCCAAGGGGGGGTCGGCGACAGCTACAATGAGCAGTTCTTC,CASTSQGGVGDSYNEQFF
many,TRBV20-1,TRBJ2-7,-,TGCAGTGCCGACCAGGGCAGGGCAACGTCCGACCAGTACTTC,CSADQGRATSDQYF
many,TRBV10-3,TRBJ1-1,-,TGTGCCATCAGTGACCTCATGAACACTGAAGCTTTCTTT,CAISDLMNTEAFF
many,TRBV9,TRBJ2-1,TRBD2,TGTGCCAGCAGCGGGGGACTAGCGGGAAGTTTAGTAAATGAGCAGTTCTTC,CASSGGLAGSLVNEQFF
-,TRBV20-1,TRBJ2-5,TRBD1,TGCAGTGCTCACCCCCCCCAGACAGGGGGAGAGACCCAGTACTTC,CSAHPPQTGGETQYF
-,TRBV3-1,TRBJ1-1,-,TGTGCCAGCAGCCTCAAAGGGGGGAACACTGAAGCTTTCTTT,CASSLKGGNTEAFF
many,TRBV15,TRBJ1-2,-,TGTGCCACCAGCAGAGATAAGGTTAACTATGGCTACACCTTC,CATSRDKVNYGYTF
many,TRBV7-9,TRBJ1-2,-,TGTGCCAGCAGACCCAGCTCCCTCGCGGACTATGGCTACACCTTC,CASRPSSLADYGYTF
many,TRBV28,TRBJ2-2,TRBD2,TGTGCCAGCAGTTTTGGCGGGAGTATATCCGGGGAGCTGTTTTTT,CASSFGGSISGELFF
-,TRBV19,TRBJ1-1,-,TGTGCCAGTAGTATAGGTTCAGGGAGCACTGAAGCTTTCTTT,CASSIGSGSTEAFF
many,TRBV18,TRBJ1-1,-,TGTGCCAGCTCACGGGGACGGAACACTGAAGCTTTCTTT,CASSRGRNTEAFF
-,TRBV5-1,TRBJ1-4,-,TGCGCCAGCAGCTTGTTCGATTGGACTAATGAAAAACTGTTTTTT,CASSLFDWTNEKLFF
many,TRBV3-1,TRBJ1-2,-,TGTGCCAGCAGCCAGACCTCTATAGGATGGTATGGCTACACCTTC,CASSQTSIGWYGYTF
many,TRBV28,TRBJ1-5,-,TGTGCCAGCAGCTCAACCCCCAGGTCATCAGGCCCCCAGCATTTT,CASSSTPRSSGPQHF
many,TRBV7-3,TRBJ2-1,TRBD2,TGTGCCAGCAGCAGACGGACTAGCGGGAGGGACAATGAGCAGTTCTTC,CASSRRTSGRDNEQFF
-,TRBV5-4,TRBJ1-1,-,TGTGCCAGCAGCTTGGCGTCGGCGAACACTGAAGCTTTCTTT,CASSLASANTEAFF
many,TRBV14,TRBJ1-6,-,TGTGCCAGCAGCCCCTCGTGGGCGGGCGGAGATAATTCACCCCTCCACTTT,CASSPSWAGGDNSPLHF
many,TRBV14,TRBJ2-7,-,TGTGCCAGCAGCCAAGATCCGGGACATACCTACGAGCAGTACTTC,CASSQDPGHTYEQYF
many,TRBV29-1,TRBJ2-5,-,TGCAGCGAGAGGGGTGCCGGCGAGACCCAGTACTTC,CSERGAGETQYF
many,TRBV6-1,TRBJ1-6,-,TGTGCCAGCACCGGGGGAGGGAGCTCCTATAATTCACCCCTCCACTTT,CASTGGGSSYNSPLHF
many,TRBV9,TRBJ1-2,TRBD1,TGTGCCAGCAGCGTTGGACAGGGGCCCTCCTTTACCTTC,CASSVGQGPSFTF
many,TRBV28,TRBJ1-3,-,TGTGCCAGCACGACCGGGGGACCTGGAAACACCATATATTTT,CASTTGGPGNTIYF
many,TRBV2,TRBJ1-3,-,TGTGCCAGCAGTGAAGGGAGGGTCGGTGCTGGAAACACCATATATTTT,CASSEGRVGAGNTIYF
many,TRBV5-8,TRBJ2-7,-,TGTGCCAGCAGCTTGGTGGGGTTTTCCTACGAGCAGTACTTC,CASSLVGFSYEQYF
many,TRBV4-2,TRBJ2-5,TRBD2,TGTGCCAGCAGCCCCCGAGCGGGGGGGATAGAGACCCAGTACTTC,CASSPRAGGIETQYF
-,TRBV3-1,TRBJ2-3,TRBD2,TGTGCCAGCAGTATAGCGGGAAACACAGATACGCAGTATTTT,CASSIAGNTDTQYF
few,TRBV29-1,TRBJ2-1,TRBD2,TGCAGCGCCGGGACTAGCAACTACAATGAGCAGTTCTTC,CSAGTSNYNEQFF
many,TRBV20-1,TRBJ1-2,-,TGCAGTGCCTATACGGACAGCTATGGCTACACCTTC,CSAYTDSYGYTF
many,TRBV19,TRBJ1-1,-,TGTGCCAGTATGCACAGGGCCCTCCCGGCTTTCTTT,CASMHRALPAFF
many,TRBV18,TRBJ2-7,-,TGTGCCAGCTCACCCAACAGGGAGTACGAGCAGTACTTC,CASSPNREYEQYF
many,TRBV2,TRBJ2-6,-,TGTGCCAGCTTCCTGGACGGGCTTAGTGGGGCCAACGTCCTGACTTTC,CASFLDGLSGANVLTF
-,TRBV4-2,TRBJ2-1,TRBD2,TGTGCCAGCAGCCAACGACGGGGCGGGAGGGGTGTCGATGAGCAGTTCTTC,CASSQRRGGRGVDEQFF
many,TRBV5-1,TRBJ2-7,-,TGCGCCAGCAGCTTGGGTTTCACAGCTGAGCAGTACTTC,CASSLGFTAEQYF
few,TRBV7-8,TRBJ2-5,TRBD2,TGTGCCAGCAGCTTACCGGGGGGGCCTGATGAGACCCAGTACTTC,CASSLPGGPDETQYF
many,TRBV7-3,TRBJ1-1,TRBD1,TGTGCCAGCAGACCCCGACAGGGGGGAACCATATGCCCTGAAGCTTTCTTT,CASRPRQGGTICPEAFF
many,TRBV7-9,TRBJ2-2,-,TGTGCCAGCAGCCCCCCGGGACTCGCGACGGCGGGGGAGCTGTTTTTT,CASSPPGLATAGELFF
many,TRBV7-2,TRBJ2-3,-,TGTGCCAGCAGCTTAGCGGGGCGGGGAGTAGCAGATACGCAGTATTTT,CASSLAGRGVADTQYF
-,TRBV11-3,TRBJ2-7,-,TGTGCCAGCAGCTTAAACCGGGGAGGCTACGAGCAGTACTTC,CASSLNRGGYEQYF
many,TRBV4-1,TRBJ2-5,-,TGCGCCAGCAGCCAAGACGGGCTAGTGGCAAGTGGGGAGACCCAGTACTTC,CASSQDGLVASGETQYF
many,TRBV2,TRBJ2-3,-,TGTGCCAGCACTAAAAACGGGGGCAGAGATACGCAGTATTTT,CASTKNGGRDTQYF
many,TRBV20-1,TRBJ2-1,-,TGCAGTGGCGGAAACAATGAGCAGTTCTTC,CSGGNNEQFF
many,TRBV5-1,TRBJ2-1,TRBD1,TGCGCCAGCAGCTTGAGACAGGGCGGCAATGAGCAGTTCTTC,CASSLRQGGNEQFF
many,TRBV15,TRBJ2-7,TRBD2,TGTGCCACCAGTCCGACTAGCTCACGGGGCGAGCAGTACTTC,CATSPTSSRGEQYF
many,TRBV28,TRBJ1-5,-,TGTGCCAGCAGTGACATGGAGGGGAGTCATCAGCCCCAGCATTTT,CASSDMEGSHQPQHF
many,TRBV7-9,TRBJ1-2,-,TGTGCCAGCAGCTCCCGGGGGAGCACAGATGGCTACACCTTC,CASSSRGSTDGYTF
few,TRBV18,TRBJ2-1,-,TGTGCCAGCTCACCACCCATGGCAACCCGGGGGAATGAGCAGTTCTTC,CASSPPMATRGNEQFF
-,TRBV30,TRBJ2-7,TRBD2,TGTGCCCTCTCTCCTGGGGGGGTTTCCTACGAGCAGTACTTC,CALSPGGVSYEQYF
many,TRBV5-6,TRBJ1-5,TRBD1,TGTGCCAGCAGCCCGGGGACAGGGGGCGGGCAGCCCCAGCATTTT,CASSPGTGGGQPQHF
many,TRBV19,TRBJ1-5,-,TGTGCCAGTAGTTTCGGGCGGCTCTCGAGCAATCAGCCCCAGCATTTT,CASSFGRLSSNQPQHF
many,TRBV5-6,TRBJ1-4,-,TGTGCCAGCAGCTTGGGGGGGGGCAGCGGTGAAAAACTGTTTTTT,CASSLGGGSGEKLFF
many,TRBV7-3,TRBJ2-1,TRBD2,TGTGCCAGCAGCCGGGCGGGACTAGCGGGAGTGGAGGAGCAGTTCTTC,CASSRAGLAGVEEQFF
many,TRBV2,TRBJ1-4,-,TGTGCCAGCAGTGGTTCCAGGGGATCTAATGAAAAACTGTTTTTT,CASSGSRGSNEKLFF